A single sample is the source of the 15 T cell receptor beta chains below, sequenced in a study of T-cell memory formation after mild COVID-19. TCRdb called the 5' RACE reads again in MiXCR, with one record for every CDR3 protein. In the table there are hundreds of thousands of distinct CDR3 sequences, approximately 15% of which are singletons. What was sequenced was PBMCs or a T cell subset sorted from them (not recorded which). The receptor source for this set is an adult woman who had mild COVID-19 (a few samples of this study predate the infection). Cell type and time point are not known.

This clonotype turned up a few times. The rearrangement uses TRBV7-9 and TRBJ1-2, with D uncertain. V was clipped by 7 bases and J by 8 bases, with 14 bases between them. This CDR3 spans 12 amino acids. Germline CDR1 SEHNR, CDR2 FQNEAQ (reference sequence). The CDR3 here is CASNEAGYGYTF. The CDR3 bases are TGTGCCAGCAACGAAGCGGGGTACGGCTACACCTTC.

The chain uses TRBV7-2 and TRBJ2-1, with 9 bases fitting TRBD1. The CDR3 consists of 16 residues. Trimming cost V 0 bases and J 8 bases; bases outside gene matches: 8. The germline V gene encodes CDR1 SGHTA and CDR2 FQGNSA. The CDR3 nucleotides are TGTGCCAGCAGCTTAGCGCTCACAGGGGGCTGGGATGAGCAGTTCTTC. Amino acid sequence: CASSLALTGGWDEQFF.

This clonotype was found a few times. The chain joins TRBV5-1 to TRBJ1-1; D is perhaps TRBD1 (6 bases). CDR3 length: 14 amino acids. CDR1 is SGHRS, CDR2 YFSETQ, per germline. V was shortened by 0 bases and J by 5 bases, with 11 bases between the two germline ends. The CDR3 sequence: CASSLEAGATEAFF. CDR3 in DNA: TGCGCCAGCAGCTTGGAGGCAGGGGCGACTGAAGCTTTCTTT. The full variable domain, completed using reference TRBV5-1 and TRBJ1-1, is KAGVTQTPRYLIKTRGQQVTLSCSPISGHRSVSWYQQTPGQGLQFLFEYFSETQRNKGNFPGRFSGRQFSNSRSEMNVSTLELGDSALYLCASSLEAGATEAFFGQGTRLTVV.

The CDR3 sequence is CASNRDSHQPQHF. The DNA for the CDR3 is TGTGCCAGTAATCGAGACAGCCATCAGCCCCAGCATTTT. The chain is built from TRBV19 and TRBJ1-5, with D possibly being TRBD1 (5 bases). The V end lost 7 bases, the J end lost 5 bases, and 12 bases lay between the germline ends. Germline assignment: CDR1 LNHDA and CDR2 SQIVND (reference sequence). The CDR3 has 13 amino acids. The entire variable domain, with the rest obtained from reference TRBV19 and TRBJ1-5, is as follows: DGGITQSPKYLFRKEGQNVTLSCEQNLNHDAMYWYRQDPGQGLRLIYYSQIVNDFQKGDIAEGYSVSREKKESFPLTVTSAQKNPTAFYLCASNRDSHQPQHFGDGTRLSIL.

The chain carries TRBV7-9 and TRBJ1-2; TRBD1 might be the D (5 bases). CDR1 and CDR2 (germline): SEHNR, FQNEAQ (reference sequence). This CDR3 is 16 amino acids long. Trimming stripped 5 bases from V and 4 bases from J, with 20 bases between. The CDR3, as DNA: TGTGCCAGCAGCGAAGTCCGGGGGATGGGGAGCTATGGCTACACCTTC. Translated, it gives CASSEVRGMGSYGYTF.

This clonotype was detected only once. Written as DNA, the CDR3 is TGTGCCAGCAGTCGCGGGGGCTGGGATACGCAGTATTTT. Its protein product is CASSRGGWDTQYF. The rearrangement joins TRBV6-2 or TRBV6-3 to TRBJ2-3; TRBD2 might be the D (7 bases). Germline V gives CDR1 MNHEY, CDR2 SVGEGT. Trimming cost V 5 bases and J 6 bases, with 12 bases left between them. This CDR3 contains 13 residues.

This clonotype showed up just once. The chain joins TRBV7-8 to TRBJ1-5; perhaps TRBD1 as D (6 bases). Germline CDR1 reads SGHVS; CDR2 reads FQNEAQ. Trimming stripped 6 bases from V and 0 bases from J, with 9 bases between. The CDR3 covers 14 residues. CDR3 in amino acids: CASREGHSNQPQHF. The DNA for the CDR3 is TGTGCCAGCAGAGAGGGACATAGCAATCAGCCCCAGCATTTT. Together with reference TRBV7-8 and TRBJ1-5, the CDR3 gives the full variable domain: GAGVSQSPRYKVAKRGQDVALRCDPISGHVSLFWYQQALGQGPEFLTYFQNEAQLDKSGLPSDRFFAERPEGSVSTLKIQRTQQEDSAVYLCASREGHSNQPQHFGDGTRLSIL.

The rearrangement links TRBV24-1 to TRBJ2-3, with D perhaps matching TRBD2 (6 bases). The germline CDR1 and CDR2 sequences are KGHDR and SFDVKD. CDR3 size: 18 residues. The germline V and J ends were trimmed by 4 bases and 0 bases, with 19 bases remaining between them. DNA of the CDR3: TGTGCCACCAGTGACCCGAGACTAGGAGGGCTTAGCACAGATACGCAGTATTTT. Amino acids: CATSDPRLGGLSTDTQYF.

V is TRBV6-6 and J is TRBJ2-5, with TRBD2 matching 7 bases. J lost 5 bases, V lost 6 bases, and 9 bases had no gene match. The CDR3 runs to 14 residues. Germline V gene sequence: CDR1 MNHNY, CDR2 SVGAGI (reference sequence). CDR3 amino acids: CASRPGGTGETQYF. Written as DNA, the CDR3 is TGTGCCAGCAGGCCGGGGGGAACGGGTGAGACCCAGTACTTC.

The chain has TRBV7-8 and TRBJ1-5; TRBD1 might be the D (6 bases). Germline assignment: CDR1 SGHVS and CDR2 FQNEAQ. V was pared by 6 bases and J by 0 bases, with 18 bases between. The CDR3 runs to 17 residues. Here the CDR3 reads CASSPEGPGHSNQPQHF. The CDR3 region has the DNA TGTGCCAGCAGTCCAGAGGGGCCGGGACATAGCAATCAGCCCCAGCATTTT.

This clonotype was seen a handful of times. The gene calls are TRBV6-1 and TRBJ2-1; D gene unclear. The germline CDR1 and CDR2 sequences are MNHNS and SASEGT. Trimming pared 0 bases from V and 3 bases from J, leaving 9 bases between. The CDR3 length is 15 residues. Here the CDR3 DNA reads TGTGCCAGCAGTGAAGCGCCCAGGATCTACAATGAGCAGTTCTTC. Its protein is CASSEAPRIYNEQFF.

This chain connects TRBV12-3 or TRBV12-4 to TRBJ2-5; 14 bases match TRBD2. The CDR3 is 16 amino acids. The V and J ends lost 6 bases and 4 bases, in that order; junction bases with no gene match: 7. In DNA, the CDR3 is TGTGCCAGCAGCCCACGGACTAGCGGGGGGTCAGAGACCCAGTACTTC. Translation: CASSPRTSGGSETQYF.

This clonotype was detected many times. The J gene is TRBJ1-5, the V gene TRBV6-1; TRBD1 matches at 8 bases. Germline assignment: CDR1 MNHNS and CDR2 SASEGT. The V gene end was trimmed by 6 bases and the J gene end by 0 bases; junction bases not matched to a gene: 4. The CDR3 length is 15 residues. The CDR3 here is CASRDRATSNQPQHF. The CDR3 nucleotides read TGTGCCAGCAGGGACAGGGCCACTAGCAATCAGCCCCAGCATTTT.

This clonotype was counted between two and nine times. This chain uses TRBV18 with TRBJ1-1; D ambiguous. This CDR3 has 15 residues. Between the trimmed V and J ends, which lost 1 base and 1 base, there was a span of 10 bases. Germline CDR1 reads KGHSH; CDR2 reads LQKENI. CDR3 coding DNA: TGTGCCAGCTCACCACAAGAGGGCACGAACACTGAAGCTTTCTTT. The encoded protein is CASSPQEGTNTEAFF.

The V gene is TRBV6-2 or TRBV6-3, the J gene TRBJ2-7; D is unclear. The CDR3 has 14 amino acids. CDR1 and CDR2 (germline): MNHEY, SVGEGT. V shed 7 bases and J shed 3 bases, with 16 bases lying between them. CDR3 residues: CASKLRGARYEQYF. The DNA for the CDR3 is TGTGCCAGCAAACTTCGCGGCGCGCGCTACGAGCAGTACTTC.